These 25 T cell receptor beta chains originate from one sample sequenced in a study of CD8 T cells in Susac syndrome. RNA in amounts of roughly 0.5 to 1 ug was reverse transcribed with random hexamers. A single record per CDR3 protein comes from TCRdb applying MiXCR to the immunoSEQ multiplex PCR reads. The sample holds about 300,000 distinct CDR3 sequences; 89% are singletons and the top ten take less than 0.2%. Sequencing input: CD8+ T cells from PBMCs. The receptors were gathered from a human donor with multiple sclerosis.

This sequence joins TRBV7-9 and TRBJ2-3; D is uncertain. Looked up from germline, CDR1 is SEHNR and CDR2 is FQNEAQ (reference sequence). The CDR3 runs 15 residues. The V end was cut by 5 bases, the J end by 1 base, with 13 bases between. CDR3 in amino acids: CASSTGRLGTDTQYF. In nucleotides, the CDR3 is TGTGCCAGCAGCACCGGAAGGTTGGGCACAGATACGCAGTATTTT.

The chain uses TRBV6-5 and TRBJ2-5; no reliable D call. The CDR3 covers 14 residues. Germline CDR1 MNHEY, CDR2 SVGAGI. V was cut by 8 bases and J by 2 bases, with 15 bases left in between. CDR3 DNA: TGTGCCAGCTCTACAGCCGCTCGACAAGAGACCCAGTACTTC. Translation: CASSTAARQETQYF.

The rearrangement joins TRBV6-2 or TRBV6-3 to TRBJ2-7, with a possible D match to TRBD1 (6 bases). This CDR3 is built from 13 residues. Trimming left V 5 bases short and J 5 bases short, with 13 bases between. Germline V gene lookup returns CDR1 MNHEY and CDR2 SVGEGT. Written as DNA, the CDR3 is TGTGCCAGCAGTCCTACAGGGAACCACGAGCAGTACTTC. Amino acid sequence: CASSPTGNHEQYF.

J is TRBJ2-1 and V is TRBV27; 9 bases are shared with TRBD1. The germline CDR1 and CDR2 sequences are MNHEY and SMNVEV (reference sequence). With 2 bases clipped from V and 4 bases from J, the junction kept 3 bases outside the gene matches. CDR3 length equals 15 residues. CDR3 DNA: TGTGCCAGCAGTTTAGCGACAGGGGGGTACAATGAGCAGTTCTTC. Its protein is CASSLATGGYNEQFF.

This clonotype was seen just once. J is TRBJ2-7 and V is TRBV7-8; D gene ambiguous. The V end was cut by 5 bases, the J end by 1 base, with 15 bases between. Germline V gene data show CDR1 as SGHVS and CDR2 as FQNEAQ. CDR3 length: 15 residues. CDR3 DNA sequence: TGTGCCAGCAGCGCATGGACGGGCCCTTCCTACGAGCAGTACTTC. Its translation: CASSAWTGPSYEQYF.

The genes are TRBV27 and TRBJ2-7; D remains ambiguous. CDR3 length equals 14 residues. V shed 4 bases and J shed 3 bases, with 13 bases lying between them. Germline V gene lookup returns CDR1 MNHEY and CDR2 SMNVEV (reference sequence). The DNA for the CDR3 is TGTGCCAGCAGTTCCATGAAGTTTAGCTACGAGCAGTACTTC. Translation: CASSSMKFSYEQYF.

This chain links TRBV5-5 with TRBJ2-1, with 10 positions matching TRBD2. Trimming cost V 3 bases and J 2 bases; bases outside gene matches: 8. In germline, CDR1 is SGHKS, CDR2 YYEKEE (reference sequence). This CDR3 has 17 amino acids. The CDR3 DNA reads TGTGCCAGCAGCTCCCCACTAGCGGGACGTACCTACAATGAGCAGTTCTTC. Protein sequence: CASSSPLAGRTYNEQFF.

The CDR3 DNA reads as TGTGCCAGCAGTTACGGGAGTTATCCCCAGCATTTT. Encoded protein: CASSYGSYPQHF. The chain is built from TRBV6-2 or TRBV6-3 and TRBJ1-5; no definite D call. The CDR3 contains 12 residues. Germline V gene sequence: CDR1 MNHEY, CDR2 SVGEGT. Between the trimmed V and J ends, which lost 2 bases and 10 bases, there was a span of 9 bases.

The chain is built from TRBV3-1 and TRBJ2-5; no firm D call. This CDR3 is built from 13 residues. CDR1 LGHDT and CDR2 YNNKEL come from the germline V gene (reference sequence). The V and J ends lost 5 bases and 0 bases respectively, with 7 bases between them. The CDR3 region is CASSSGNQETQYF. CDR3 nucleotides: TGTGCCAGCAGCTCCGGCAACCAAGAGACCCAGTACTTC.

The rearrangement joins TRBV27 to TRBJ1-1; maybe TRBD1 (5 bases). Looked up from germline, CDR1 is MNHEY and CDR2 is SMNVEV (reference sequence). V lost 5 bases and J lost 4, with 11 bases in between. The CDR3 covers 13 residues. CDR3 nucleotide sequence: TGTGCCAGCAGTACTCAGGGTGGCACTGAAGCTTTCTTT. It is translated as CASSTQGGTEAFF.

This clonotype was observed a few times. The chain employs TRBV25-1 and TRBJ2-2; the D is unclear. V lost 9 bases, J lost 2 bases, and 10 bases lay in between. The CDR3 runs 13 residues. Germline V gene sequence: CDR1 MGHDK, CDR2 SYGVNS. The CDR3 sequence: CASSGSNTGELFF. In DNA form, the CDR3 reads TGTGCCAGTTCGGGCAGTAACACCGGGGAGCTGTTTTTT.

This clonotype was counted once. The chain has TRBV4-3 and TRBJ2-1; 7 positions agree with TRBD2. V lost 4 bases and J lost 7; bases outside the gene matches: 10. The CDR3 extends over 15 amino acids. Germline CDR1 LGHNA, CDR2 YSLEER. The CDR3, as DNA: TGCGCCAGCAGCCGCGGGAGCGGGATAGGAAATGAGCAGTTCTTC. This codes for CASSRGSGIGNEQFF.

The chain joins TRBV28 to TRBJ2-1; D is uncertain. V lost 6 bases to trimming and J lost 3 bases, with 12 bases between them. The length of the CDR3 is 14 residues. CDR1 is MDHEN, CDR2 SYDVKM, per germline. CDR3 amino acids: CASSPRAFYNEQFF. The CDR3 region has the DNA TGTGCCAGCAGCCCCCGGGCCTTCTACAATGAGCAGTTCTTC.

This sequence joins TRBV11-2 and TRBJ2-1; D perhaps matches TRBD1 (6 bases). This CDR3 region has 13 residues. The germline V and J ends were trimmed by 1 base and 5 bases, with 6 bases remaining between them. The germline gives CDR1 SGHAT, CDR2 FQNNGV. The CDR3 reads CASSLGQDNEQFF. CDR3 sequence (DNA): TGTGCCAGCAGCTTAGGACAGGACAATGAGCAGTTCTTC. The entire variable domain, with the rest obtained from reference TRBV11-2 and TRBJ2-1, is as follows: EAGVAQSPRYKIIEKRQSVAFWCNPISGHATLYWYQQILGQGPKLLIQFQNNGVVDDSQLPKDRFSAERLKGVDSTLKIQPAKLEDSAVYLCASSLGQDNEQFFGPGTRLTVL.

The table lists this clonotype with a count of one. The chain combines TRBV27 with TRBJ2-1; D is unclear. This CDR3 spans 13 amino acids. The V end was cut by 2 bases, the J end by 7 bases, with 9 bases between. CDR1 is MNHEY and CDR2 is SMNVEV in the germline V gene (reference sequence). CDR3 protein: CASSLAPFNEQFF. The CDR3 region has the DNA TGTGCCAGCAGTTTAGCCCCGTTTAATGAGCAGTTCTTC.

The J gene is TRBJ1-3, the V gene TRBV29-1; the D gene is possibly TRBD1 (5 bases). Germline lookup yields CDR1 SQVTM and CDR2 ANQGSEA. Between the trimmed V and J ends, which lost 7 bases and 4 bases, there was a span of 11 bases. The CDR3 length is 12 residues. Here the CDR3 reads CSGDGGGNTIYF. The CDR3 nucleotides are TGCAGCGGGGATGGGGGAGGAAACACCATATATTTT.

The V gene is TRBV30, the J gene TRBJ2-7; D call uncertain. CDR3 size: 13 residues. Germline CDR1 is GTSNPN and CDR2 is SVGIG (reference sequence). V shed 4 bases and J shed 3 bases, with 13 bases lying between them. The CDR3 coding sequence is TGTGCCTGGAACTCAAGACCACTCTACGAGCAGTACTTC. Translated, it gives CAWNSRPLYEQYF.

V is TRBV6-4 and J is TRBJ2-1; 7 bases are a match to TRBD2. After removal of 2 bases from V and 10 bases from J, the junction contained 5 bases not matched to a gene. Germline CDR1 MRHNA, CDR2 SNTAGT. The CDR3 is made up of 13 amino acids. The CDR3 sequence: CASSDAAAGEQFF. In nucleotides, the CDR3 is TGTGCCAGCAGTGACGCCGCAGCGGGGGAGCAGTTCTTC.

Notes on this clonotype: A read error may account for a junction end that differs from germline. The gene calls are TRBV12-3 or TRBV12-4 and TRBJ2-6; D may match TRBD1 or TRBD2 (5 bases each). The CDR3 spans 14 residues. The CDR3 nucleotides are TGTGCCAGCAGTTCGAGCACTGGGGGCAACGTCCTGACTTTC. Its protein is CASSSSTGGNVLTF.

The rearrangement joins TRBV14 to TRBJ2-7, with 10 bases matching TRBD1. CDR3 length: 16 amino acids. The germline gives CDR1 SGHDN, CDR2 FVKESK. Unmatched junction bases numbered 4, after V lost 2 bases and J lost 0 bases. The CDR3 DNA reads TGTGCCAGCAGCCAACGGGGGACAGGGGTCTCCTACGAGCAGTACTTC. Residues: CASSQRGTGVSYEQYF.

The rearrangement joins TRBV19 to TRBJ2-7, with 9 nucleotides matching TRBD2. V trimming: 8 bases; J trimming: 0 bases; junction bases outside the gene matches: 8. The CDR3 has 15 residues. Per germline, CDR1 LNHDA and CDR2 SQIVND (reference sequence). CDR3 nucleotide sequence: TGTGCCAGTGGACAGGTTAGCGGGAGCTCCTACGAGCAGTACTTC. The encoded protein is CASGQVSGSSYEQYF.

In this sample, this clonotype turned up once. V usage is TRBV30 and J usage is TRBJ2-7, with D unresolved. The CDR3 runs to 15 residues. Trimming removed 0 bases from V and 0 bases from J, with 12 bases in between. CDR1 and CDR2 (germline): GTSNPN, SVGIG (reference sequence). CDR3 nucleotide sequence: TGTGCCTGGAGTGTCCTGGGGTCGAGCTCCTACGAGCAGTACTTC. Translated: CAWSVLGSSSYEQYF.

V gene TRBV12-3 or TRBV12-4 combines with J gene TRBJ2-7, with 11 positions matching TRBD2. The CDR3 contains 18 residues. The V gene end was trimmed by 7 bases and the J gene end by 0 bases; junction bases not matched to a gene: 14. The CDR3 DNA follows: TGTGCCAGCACCTTCGGACTAGCGGGTATTTTTTCCTCCTACGAGCAGTACTTC. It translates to CASTFGLAGIFSSYEQYF.

CDR3 bases: TGTGCCAGTAGTGACCCCACGGGGTACAATCAGCCCCAGCATTTT. Amino acids: CASSDPTGYNQPQHF. The chain is built from TRBV19 and TRBJ1-5, with D hard to call. This CDR3 spans 15 amino acids. CDR1 LNHDA and CDR2 SQIVND come from the germline V gene (reference sequence). Deletions cut 5 bases from V and 3 bases from J, with 14 bases between.

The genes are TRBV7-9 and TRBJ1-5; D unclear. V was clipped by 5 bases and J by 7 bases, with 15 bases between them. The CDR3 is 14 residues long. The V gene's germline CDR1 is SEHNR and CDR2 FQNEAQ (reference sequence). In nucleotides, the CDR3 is TGTGCCAGCAGCCAGAACGTCGGAGACCAGCCCCAGCATTTT. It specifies CASSQNVGDQPQHF.